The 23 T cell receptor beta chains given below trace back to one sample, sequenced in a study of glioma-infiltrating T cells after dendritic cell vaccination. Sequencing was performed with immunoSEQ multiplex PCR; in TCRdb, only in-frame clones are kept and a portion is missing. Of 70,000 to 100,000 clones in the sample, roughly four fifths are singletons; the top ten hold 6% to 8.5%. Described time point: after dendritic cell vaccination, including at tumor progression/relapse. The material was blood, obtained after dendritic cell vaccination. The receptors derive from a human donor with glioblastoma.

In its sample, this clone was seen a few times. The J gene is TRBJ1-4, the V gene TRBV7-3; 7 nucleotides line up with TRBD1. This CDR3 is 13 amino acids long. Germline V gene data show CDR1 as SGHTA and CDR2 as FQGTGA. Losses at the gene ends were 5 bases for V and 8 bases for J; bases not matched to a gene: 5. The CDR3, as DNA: TGTGCCAGCAGCACAGGGGTAGGGGAAAAACTGTTTTTT. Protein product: CASSTGVGEKLFF.

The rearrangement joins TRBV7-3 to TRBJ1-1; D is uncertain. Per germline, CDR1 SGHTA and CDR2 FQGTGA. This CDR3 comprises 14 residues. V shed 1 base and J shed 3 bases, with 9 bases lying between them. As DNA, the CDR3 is TGTGCCAGCAGCTTAAGTTCAGATTACACTGAAGCTTTCTTT. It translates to CASSLSSDYTEAFF. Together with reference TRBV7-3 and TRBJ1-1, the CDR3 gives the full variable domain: GAGVSQTPSNKVTEKGKYVELRCDPISGHTALYWYRQSLGQGPEFLIYFQGTGAADDSGLPNDRFFAVRPEGSVSTLKIQRTERGDSAVYLCASSLSSDYTEAFFGQGTRLTVV.

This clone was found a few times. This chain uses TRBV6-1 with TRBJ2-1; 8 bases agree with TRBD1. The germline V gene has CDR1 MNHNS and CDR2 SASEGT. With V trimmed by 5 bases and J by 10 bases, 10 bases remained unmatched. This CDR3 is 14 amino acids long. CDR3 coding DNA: TGTGCCAGCAGTCCAGGACAGGGTTGGATGGAGCAGTTCTTC. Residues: CASSPGQGWMEQFF.

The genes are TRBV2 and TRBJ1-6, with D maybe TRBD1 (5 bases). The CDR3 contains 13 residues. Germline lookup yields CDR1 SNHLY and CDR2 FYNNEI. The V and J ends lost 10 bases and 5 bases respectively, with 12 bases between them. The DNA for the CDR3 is TGTGCCACGTCCGGGGGACATAATTCACCCCTCCACTTT. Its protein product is CATSGGHNSPLHF.

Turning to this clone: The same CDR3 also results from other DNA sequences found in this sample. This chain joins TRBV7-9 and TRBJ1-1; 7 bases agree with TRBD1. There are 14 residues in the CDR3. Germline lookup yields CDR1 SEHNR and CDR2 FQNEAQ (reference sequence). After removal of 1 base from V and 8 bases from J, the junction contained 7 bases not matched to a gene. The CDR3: CASSLGTGATEAFF. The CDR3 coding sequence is TGTGCCAGCAGCTTAGGAACAGGGGCCACCGAAGCTTTCTTT.

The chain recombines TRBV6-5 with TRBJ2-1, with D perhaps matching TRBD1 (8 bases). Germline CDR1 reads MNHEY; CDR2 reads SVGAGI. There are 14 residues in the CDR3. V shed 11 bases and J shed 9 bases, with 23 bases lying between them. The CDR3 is CAAKTGAGVGEQFF. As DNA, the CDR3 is TGTGCCGCCAAGACAGGGGCGGGGGTAGGTGAGCAGTTCTTC.

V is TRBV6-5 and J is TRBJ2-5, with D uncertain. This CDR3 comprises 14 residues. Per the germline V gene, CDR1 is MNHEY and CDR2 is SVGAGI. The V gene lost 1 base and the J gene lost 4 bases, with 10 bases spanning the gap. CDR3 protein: CASSYYESGETQYF. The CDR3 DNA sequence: TGTGCCAGCAGTTACTATGAGTCCGGAGAGACCCAGTACTTC.

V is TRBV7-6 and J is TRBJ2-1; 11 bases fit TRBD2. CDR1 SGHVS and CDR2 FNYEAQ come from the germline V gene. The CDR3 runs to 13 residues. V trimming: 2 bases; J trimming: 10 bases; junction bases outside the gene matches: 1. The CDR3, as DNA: TGTGCCAGCAGCTTAAGACTAGCGGGGGAGCAGTTCTTC. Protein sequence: CASSLRLAGEQFF.

CDR3 amino acids: CAIRTGGLTEAFF. CDR3 sequence (DNA): TGTGCCATCAGGACAGGGGGCTTAACTGAAGCTTTCTTT. This chain connects TRBV10-3 to TRBJ1-1; 10 positions match TRBD1. CDR1 and CDR2 (germline): ENHRY, SYGVKD. The CDR3 spans 13 residues. Germline trimming cut 6 bases from V and 5 bases from J; bases unmatched to any gene: 3.

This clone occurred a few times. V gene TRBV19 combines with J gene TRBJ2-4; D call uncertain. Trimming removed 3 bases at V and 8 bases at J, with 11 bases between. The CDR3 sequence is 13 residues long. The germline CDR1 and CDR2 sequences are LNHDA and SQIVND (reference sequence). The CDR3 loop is CASSIQVDDIQYF. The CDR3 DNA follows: TGTGCCAGTAGTATCCAGGTTGACGACATTCAGTACTTC.

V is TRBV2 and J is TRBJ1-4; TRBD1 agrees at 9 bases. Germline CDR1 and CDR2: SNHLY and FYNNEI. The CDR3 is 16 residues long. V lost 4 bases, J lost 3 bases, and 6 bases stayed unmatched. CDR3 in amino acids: CASSAGTGRANEKLFF. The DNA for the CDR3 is TGTGCCAGCAGTGCGGGGACAGGGAGGGCTAATGAAAAACTGTTTTTT.

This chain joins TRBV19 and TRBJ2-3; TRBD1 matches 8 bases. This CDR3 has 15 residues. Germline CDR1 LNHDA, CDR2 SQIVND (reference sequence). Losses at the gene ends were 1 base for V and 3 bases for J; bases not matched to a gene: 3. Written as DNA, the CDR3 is TGTGCCAGTAGTATAGGGACAGGGAAAACAGATACGCAGTATTTT. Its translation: CASSIGTGKTDTQYF.

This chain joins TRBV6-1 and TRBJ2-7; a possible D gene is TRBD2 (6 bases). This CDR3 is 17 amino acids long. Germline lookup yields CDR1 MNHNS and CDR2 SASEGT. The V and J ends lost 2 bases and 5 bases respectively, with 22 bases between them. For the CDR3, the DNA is TGTGCCAGCAGTGAATATTTGGGACTCCTCTTGAGAAACGAGCAGTACTTC. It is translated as CASSEYLGLLLRNEQYF.

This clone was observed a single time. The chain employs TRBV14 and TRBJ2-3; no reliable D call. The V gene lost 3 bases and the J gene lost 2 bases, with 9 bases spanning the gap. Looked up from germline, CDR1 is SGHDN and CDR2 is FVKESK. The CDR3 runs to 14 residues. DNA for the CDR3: TGTGCCAGCAGCCACGGAGCAGTCACAGATACGCAGTATTTT. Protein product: CASSHGAVTDTQYF.

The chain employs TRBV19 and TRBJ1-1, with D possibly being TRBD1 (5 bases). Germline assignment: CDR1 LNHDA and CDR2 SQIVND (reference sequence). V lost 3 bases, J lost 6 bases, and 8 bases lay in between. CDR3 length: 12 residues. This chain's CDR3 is CASSIQGSEAFF. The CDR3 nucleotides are TGTGCCAGTAGTATTCAGGGTTCTGAAGCTTTCTTT.

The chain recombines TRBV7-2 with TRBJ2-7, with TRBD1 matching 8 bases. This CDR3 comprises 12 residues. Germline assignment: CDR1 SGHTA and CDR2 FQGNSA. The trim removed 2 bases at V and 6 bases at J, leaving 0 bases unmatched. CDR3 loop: CASSLTGGEQYF. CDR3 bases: TGTGCCAGCAGCTTAACAGGGGGCGAGCAGTACTTC. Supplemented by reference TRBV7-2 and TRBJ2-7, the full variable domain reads GAGVSQSPSNKVTEKGKDVELRCDPISGHTALYWYRQSLGQGLEFLIYFQGNSAPDKSGLPSDRFSAERTGGSVSTLTIQRTQQEDSAVYLCASSLTGGEQYFGPGTRLTVT.

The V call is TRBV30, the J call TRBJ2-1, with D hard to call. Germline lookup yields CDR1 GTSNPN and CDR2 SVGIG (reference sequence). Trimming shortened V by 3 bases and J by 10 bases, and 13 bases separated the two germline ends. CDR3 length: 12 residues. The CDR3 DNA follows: TGTGCCTGGAGGAACCAACCAGGAGAGCAGTTCTTC. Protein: CAWRNQPGEQFF. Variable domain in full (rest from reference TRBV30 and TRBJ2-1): SQTIHQWPATLVQPVGSPLSLECTVEGTSNPNLYWYRQAAGRGLQLLFYSVGIGQISSEVPQNLSASRPQDRQFILSSKKLLLSDSGFYLCAWRNQPGEQFFGPGTRLTVL.

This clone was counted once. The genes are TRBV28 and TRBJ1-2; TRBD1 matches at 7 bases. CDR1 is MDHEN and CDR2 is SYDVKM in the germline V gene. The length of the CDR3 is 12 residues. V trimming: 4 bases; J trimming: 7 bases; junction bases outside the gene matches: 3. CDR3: CASSSDRVGYTF. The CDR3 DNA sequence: TGTGCCAGCAGTTCCGACAGGGTTGGCTACACCTTC.

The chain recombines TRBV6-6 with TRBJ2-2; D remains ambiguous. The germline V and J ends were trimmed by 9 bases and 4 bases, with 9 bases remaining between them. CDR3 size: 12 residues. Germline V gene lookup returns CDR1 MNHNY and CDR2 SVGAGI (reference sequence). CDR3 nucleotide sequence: TGTGCCAGTTCAGTGATCACCGGGGAGCTGTTTTTT. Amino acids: CASSVITGELFF.

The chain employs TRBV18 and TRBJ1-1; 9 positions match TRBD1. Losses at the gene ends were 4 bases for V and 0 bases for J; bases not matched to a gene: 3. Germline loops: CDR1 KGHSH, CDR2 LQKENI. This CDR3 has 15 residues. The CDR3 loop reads CASSLGTGMNTEAFF. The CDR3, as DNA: TGTGCCAGCTCACTTGGGACAGGGATGAACACTGAAGCTTTCTTT.

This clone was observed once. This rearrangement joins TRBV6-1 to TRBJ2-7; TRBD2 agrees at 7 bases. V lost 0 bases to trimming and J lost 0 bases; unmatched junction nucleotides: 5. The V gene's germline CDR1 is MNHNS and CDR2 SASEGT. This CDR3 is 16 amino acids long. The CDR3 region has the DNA TGTGCCAGCAGTGAAGCGGGAGGGGCCAGCTCCTACGAGCAGTACTTC. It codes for CASSEAGGASSYEQYF.

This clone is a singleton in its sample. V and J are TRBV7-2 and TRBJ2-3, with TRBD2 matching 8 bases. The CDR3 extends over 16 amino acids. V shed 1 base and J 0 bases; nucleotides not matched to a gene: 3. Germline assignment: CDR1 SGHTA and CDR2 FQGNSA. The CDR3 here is CASSLGASGSTDTQYF. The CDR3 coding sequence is TGTGCCAGCAGCTTAGGGGCTAGCGGGAGCACAGATACGCAGTATTTT.

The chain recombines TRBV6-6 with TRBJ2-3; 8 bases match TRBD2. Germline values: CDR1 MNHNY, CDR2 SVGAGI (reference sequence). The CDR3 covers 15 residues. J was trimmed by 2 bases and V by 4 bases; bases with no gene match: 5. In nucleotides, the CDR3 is TGTGCCAGCAGTTCGGAGCGGGGGCCCACAGATACGCAGTATTTT. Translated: CASSSERGPTDTQYF.